This TCR beta chain was documented in a study of cytotoxic CD8 clonotypes in ibrutinib-treated CLL. Clones were sequenced by immunoSEQ multiplex PCR, and TCRdb holds only the in-frame ones, with some missing. The data hold over 120,000 clones, with 75% to 85% observed a single time. The CDR3 is 13 residues long. Trimming left V 4 bases short and J 3 bases short, with 11 bases between. The germline V gene encodes CDR1 SGHNT and CDR2 YYREEE (reference sequence). The sample consisted of PBMCs, taken after 36 months of ibrutinib treatment. V gene TRBV5-4 combines with J gene TRBJ2-7; a possible D gene is TRBD1 (6 bases). The receptor comes from a human donor with chronic lymphocytic leukemia. The CDR3 region has the DNA TGTGCCAGCAGCATGGGACACCTCTACGAGCAGTACTTC. Its translation: CASSMGHLYEQYF.